One sample yielded the 20 T cell receptor beta chains listed below, sequenced in a study of cytotoxic CD8 clonotypes in ibrutinib-treated CLL. The repertoire was sequenced with immunoSEQ multiplex PCR; TCRdb's copy has only in-frame clones and lacks some. The table has some 310,000 clones, roughly 80% seen once. The sample here was PBMCs, taken before ibrutinib treatment. These receptors originate from a human donor with chronic lymphocytic leukemia.

V usage is TRBV4-3 and J usage is TRBJ2-7, with D possibly TRBD2 on 5 matching bases. Trimming removed 2 bases from V and 4 bases from J, with 9 bases in between. The germline gives CDR1 LGHNA, CDR2 YSLEER. CDR3 length: 13 residues. The CDR3 region is CASSQYSGYEQYF. The CDR3 coding sequence is TGCGCCAGCAGCCAATATTCGGGGTACGAGCAGTACTTC.

This clone showed up just once. This sequence joins TRBV27 and TRBJ2-6, with TRBD2 identical over 11 bases. Trimming at V came to 5 bases and at J to 4 bases, leaving 7 bases not matched to a gene. CDR1 and CDR2 from the germline V gene are MNHEY and SMNVEV (reference sequence). This CDR3 has 17 residues. CDR3 DNA sequence: TGTGCCAGCAGTGCCTTACTAGCGGGAGTGGGGGCCAACGTCCTGACTTTC. Translation: CASSALLAGVGANVLTF.

This clone was counted only a few times. J is TRBJ2-2 and V is TRBV6-6, with unresolved D. This CDR3 is 15 amino acids long. The V gene lost 6 bases and the J gene lost 0 bases, with 11 bases spanning the gap. CDR1 MNHNY and CDR2 SVGAGI come from the germline V gene (reference sequence). The CDR3 DNA sequence: TGTGCCAGCAGCAGACGACTTCCGAACACCGGGGAGCTGTTTTTT. It translates to CASSRRLPNTGELFF.

The chain combines TRBV7-9 with TRBJ2-5, with TRBD1 matching 8 bases. The CDR3 spans 16 residues. V was pared by 3 bases and J by 5 bases, with 11 bases of the junction left unmatched. Germline CDR1 reads SEHNR; CDR2 reads FQNEAQ (reference sequence). The CDR3 is CASSFSFQGARETQYF. CDR3 sequence (DNA): TGTGCCAGCAGCTTTTCTTTCCAGGGGGCGCGGGAGACCCAGTACTTC.

The chain uses TRBV4-1 and TRBJ1-2, with a possible D match to TRBD1 (5 bases). Trimming pared 1 base from V and 5 bases from J, leaving 14 bases between. Germline V lookup: CDR1 MGHRA, CDR2 YSYEKL. The CDR3 totals 15 residues. CDR3 loop: CASSQGSGIRYGYTF. DNA for the CDR3: TGCGCCAGCAGCCAAGGATCAGGGATACGATATGGCTACACCTTC.

The chain is built from TRBV27 and TRBJ2-3, with TRBD2 matching over 9 bases. V gave up 6 bases and J gave up 3 bases; unmatched junction bases: 10. This CDR3 region has 16 residues. Germline CDR1 reads MNHEY; CDR2 reads SMNVEV (reference sequence). For the CDR3, the DNA is TGTGCCAGCAGAATCATAGCGGGAGTGTTGACAGATACGCAGTATTTT. This gives the protein CASRIIAGVLTDTQYF.

The chain is built from TRBV27 and TRBJ2-7; 8 bases match TRBD2. There are 15 residues in the CDR3. CDR1 and CDR2 from the germline V gene are MNHEY and SMNVEV (reference sequence). Trimming took 5 bases from V and 6 from J; bases not matched to a gene: 12. This CDR3 is CASSSRGGRPSEQYF. The CDR3 DNA reads TGTGCCAGCAGTAGCCGGGGCGGGAGGCCCAGCGAGCAGTACTTC.

This clone was detected a few times. This chain joins TRBV27 and TRBJ2-1; no definite D call. Looked up from germline, CDR1 is MNHEY and CDR2 is SMNVEV (reference sequence). V lost 0 bases and J 13 bases, leaving 13 bases between the germline ends. The CDR3 is 13 residues long. For the CDR3, the DNA is TGTGCCAGCAGTTTATCGGTGAGGAATAAACAGTTCTTC. This encodes CASSLSVRNKQFF.

This clone was counted a single time. The chain combines TRBV6-6 with TRBJ2-1, with 9 bases that match TRBD2. The trim removed 4 bases at V and 5 bases at J, leaving 6 bases unmatched. The CDR3 is made up of 15 amino acids. Per germline, CDR1 MNHNY and CDR2 SVGAGI (reference sequence). The CDR3 protein is CASSSPGLANNEQFF. CDR3 bases: TGTGCCAGCAGTTCGCCGGGACTAGCAAACAATGAGCAGTTCTTC.

The chain joins TRBV5-1 to TRBJ2-3, with 8 bases matching TRBD2. The CDR3 consists of 14 residues. The junction had 4 bases not matched to a gene; V was cut back by 2 bases and J by 5 bases. Germline CDR1 and CDR2: SGHRS and YFSETQ. CDR3 sequence: CASSFGTRKDTQYF. The DNA for the CDR3 is TGCGCCAGCAGCTTTGGGACTAGAAAAGATACGCAGTATTTT.

The chain couples TRBV10-3 to TRBJ2-7; 7 nucleotides align to TRBD1. J gave up 3 bases and V 6 bases, and 5 bases lay outside the gene matches. The CDR3 runs to 13 residues. From germline, CDR1 is ENHRY and CDR2 SYGVKD. For the CDR3, the DNA is TGTGCCATCAGCCGGGACAGCAACTACGAGCAGTACTTC. Translation gives CAISRDSNYEQYF.

The chain combines TRBV5-1 with TRBJ2-1; D unclear. Trimming took 0 bases from V and 2 from J, leaving 15 bases between them. Germline values: CDR1 SGHRS, CDR2 YFSETQ. CDR3 length equals 17 residues. CDR3 sequence (DNA): TGCGCCAGCAGCTTGGGCGTCCGTACAGCGACCTACAATGAGCAGTTCTTC. Protein sequence: CASSLGVRTATYNEQFF.

With regard to this clone: Other DNA sequences within the sample encode an identical CDR3. The rearrangement links TRBV5-6 to TRBJ2-2; 8 bases fit TRBD2. V shed 0 bases, J shed 1 base, and the junction held 2 bases outside the gene matches. The CDR3 covers 16 residues. Germline CDR1 SGHDT, CDR2 YYEEEE. CDR3 sequence reads: CASSLGLAGNTGELFF. The CDR3 DNA reads TGTGCCAGCAGCTTGGGTCTAGCGGGGAACACCGGGGAGCTGTTTTTT.

In this sample, this clone turned up a few times. The chain joins TRBV7-2 to TRBJ2-7; no firm D call. Germline lookup yields CDR1 SGHTA and CDR2 FQGNSA. This CDR3 region has 14 residues. V shed 3 bases and J shed 3 bases, with 12 bases lying between them. The CDR3 loop reads CASSLSPGYYEQYF. DNA of the CDR3: TGTGCCAGCAGCTTGTCTCCAGGCTACTACGAGCAGTACTTC.

J is TRBJ1-1 and V is TRBV13; the D is unclear. Trimming left V 6 bases short and J 0 bases short, with 14 bases between. Germline V lookup: CDR1 PRHDT, CDR2 FYEKMQ (reference sequence). The CDR3 contains 15 residues. The CDR3: CASRDTRRMNTEAFF. The CDR3 region has the DNA TGTGCCAGCAGGGATACGCGGCGGATGAACACTGAAGCTTTCTTT.

The chain recombines TRBV4-1 with TRBJ2-7; TRBD2 agrees at 7 bases. The CDR3 consists of 18 residues. J was trimmed by 0 bases and V by 0 bases; bases with no gene match: 11. The germline V gene has CDR1 MGHRA and CDR2 YSYEKL. The CDR3 region is CASSQDRGRRDYSYEQYF. The DNA for the CDR3 is TGCGCCAGCAGCCAAGATCGAGGACGCCGGGACTACTCCTACGAGCAGTACTTC.

The J gene is TRBJ2-3, the V gene TRBV4-2; D not certain. This CDR3 has 14 amino acids. V gave up 0 bases and J gave up 3 bases, with 7 bases separating them. From germline, CDR1 is LGHNA and CDR2 YNFKEQ. CDR3 in DNA: TGTGCCAGCAGCCAAGATTTGGCGACAGATACGCAGTATTTT. It is translated as CASSQDLATDTQYF.

V usage is TRBV10-3 and J usage is TRBJ2-2; D might be TRBD1 or TRBD2, each matching 5 bases. Between the trimmed V and J ends, which lost 1 base and 3 bases, there was a span of 15 bases. The CDR3 totals 17 residues. Germline CDR1 ENHRY, CDR2 SYGVKD. The chain's CDR3 is CAISEWNWGRDTGELFF. Written as DNA, the CDR3 is TGTGCCATCAGTGAGTGGAACTGGGGACGAGACACCGGGGAGCTGTTTTTT.

J is TRBJ1-3 and V is TRBV5-1; no clear D. V gave up 1 base and J gave up 4 bases, with 15 bases separating them. The CDR3 has 16 residues. From germline, CDR1 is SGHRS and CDR2 YFSETQ. In nucleotides, the CDR3 is TGCGCCAGCAGCTTGTCGCAGGCCTCACCCGGAAACACCATATATTTT. Translated, it gives CASSLSQASPGNTIYF.

The chain uses TRBV5-5 and TRBJ1-5; 10 bases map to TRBD1. V was pared by 4 bases and J by 5 bases, with 9 bases of the junction left unmatched. Germline V CDR1 and CDR2: SGHKS, YYEKEE (reference sequence). The CDR3 has 16 amino acids. DNA of the CDR3: TGTGCCAGCAGCATACCCGGGACAGGGGACGATCAGCCCCAGCATTTT. Its translation is CASSIPGTGDDQPQHF.